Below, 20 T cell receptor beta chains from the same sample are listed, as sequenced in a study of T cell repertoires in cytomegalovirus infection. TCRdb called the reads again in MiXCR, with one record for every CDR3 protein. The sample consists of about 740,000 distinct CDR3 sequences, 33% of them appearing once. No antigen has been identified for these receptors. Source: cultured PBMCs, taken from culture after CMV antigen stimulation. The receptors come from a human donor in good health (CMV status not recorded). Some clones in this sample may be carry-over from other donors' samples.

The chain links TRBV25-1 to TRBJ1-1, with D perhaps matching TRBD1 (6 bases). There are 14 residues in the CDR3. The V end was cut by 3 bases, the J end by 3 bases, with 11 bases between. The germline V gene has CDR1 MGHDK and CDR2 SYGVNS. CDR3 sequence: CASSDGGPYTEAFF. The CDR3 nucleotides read TGTGCCAGCAGTGATGGGGGGCCGTACACTGAAGCTTTCTTT.

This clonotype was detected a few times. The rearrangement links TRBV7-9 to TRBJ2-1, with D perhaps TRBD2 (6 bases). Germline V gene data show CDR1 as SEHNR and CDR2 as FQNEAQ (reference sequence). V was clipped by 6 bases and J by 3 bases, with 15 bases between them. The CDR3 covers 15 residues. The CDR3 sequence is CASRPTSRFYNEQFF. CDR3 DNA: TGTGCCAGCAGGCCGACTAGTAGGTTCTACAATGAGCAGTTCTTC.

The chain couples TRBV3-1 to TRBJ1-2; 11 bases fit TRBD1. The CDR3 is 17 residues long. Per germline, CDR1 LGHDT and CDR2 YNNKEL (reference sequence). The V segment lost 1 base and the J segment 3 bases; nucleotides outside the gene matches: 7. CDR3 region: CASSQGTGGGLYYGYTF. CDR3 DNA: TGTGCCAGCAGCCAAGGGACAGGGGGCGGACTTTACTATGGCTACACCTTC.

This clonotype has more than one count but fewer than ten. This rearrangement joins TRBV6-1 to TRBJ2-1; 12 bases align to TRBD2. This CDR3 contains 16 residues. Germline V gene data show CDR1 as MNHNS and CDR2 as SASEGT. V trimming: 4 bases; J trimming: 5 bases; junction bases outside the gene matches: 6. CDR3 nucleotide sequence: TGTGCCAGCAGTGGGCTAGCGGGAGGGCTGGACAATGAGCAGTTCTTC. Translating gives CASSGLAGGLDNEQFF.

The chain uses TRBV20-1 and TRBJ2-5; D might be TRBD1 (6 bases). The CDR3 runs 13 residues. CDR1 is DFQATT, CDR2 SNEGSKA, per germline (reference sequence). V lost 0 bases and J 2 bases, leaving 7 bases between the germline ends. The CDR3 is CSARDGQQETQYF. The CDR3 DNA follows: TGCAGTGCTAGAGACGGACAGCAAGAGACCCAGTACTTC.

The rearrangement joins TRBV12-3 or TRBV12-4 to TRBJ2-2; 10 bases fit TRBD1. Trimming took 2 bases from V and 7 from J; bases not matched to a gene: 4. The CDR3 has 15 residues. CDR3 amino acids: CASSLRQGAIGELFF. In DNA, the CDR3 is TGTGCCAGCAGTTTAAGACAGGGGGCGATCGGGGAGCTGTTTTTT.

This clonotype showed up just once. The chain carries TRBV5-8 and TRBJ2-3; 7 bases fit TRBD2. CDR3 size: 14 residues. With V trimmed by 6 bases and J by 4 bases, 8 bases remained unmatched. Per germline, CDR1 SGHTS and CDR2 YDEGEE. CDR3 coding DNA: TGTGCCAGCACCCCGAGACTAGCCCCAGATACGCAGTATTTT. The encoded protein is CASTPRLAPDTQYF.

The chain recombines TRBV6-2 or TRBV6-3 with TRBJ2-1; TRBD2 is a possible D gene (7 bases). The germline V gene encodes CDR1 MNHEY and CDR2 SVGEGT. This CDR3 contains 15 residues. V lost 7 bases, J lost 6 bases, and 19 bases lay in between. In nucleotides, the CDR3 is TGTGCCAGCACCCTCCGGGGGGCGCGATCCAATGAGCAGTTCTTC. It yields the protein CASTLRGARSNEQFF.

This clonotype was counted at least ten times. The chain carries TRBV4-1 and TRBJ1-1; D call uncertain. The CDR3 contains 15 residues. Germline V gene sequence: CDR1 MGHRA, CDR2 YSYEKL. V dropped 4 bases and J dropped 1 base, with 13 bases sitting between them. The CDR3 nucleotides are TGCGCCAGCAGCCTCTATGAGGGCGGGAACACTGAAGCTTTCTTT. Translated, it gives CASSLYEGGNTEAFF.

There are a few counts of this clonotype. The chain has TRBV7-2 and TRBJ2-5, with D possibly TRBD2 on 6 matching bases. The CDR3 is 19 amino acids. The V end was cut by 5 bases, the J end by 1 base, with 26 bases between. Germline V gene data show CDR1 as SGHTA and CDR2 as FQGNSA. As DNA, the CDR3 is TGTGCCAGCAGCGTTGCCCCTTGGTACGTGCGTAGCGGCCAAGAGACCCAGTACTTC. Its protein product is CASSVAPWYVRSGQETQYF.

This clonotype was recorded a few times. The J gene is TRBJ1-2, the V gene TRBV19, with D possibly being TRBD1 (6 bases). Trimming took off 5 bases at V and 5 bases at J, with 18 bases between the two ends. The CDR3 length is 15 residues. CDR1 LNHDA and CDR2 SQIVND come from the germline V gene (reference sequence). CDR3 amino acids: CASSPGAEEIYGYTF. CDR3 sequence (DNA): TGTGCCAGTAGTCCAGGGGCAGAAGAAATTTATGGCTACACCTTC.

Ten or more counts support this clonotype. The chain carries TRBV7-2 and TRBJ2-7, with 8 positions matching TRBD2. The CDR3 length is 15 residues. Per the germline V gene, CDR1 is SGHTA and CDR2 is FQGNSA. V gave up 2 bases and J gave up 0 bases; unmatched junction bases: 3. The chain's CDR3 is CASSLSGGSSYEQYF. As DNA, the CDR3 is TGTGCCAGCAGCTTATCGGGGGGGAGCTCCTACGAGCAGTACTTC.

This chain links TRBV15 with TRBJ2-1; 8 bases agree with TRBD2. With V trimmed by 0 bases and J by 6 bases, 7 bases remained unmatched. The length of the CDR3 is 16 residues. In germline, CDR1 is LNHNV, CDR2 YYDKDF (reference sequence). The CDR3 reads CATSRDRVAGSNEQFF. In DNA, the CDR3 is TGTGCCACCAGCAGAGATAGGGTAGCGGGGAGCAATGAGCAGTTCTTC.

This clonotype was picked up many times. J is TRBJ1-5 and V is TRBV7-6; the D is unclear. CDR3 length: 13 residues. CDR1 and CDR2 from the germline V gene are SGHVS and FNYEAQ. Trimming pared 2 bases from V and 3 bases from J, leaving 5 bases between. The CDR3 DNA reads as TGTGCCAGCAGCTTAAGACACAATCAGCCCCAGCATTTT. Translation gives CASSLRHNQPQHF.

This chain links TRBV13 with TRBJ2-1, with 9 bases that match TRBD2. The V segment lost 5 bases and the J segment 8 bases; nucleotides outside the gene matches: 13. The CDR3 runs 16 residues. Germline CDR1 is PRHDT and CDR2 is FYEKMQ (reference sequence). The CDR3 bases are TGTGCCAGCAGCGGAATAACCGGGACTAGCTGGCATGAGCAGTTCTTC. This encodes CASSGITGTSWHEQFF.

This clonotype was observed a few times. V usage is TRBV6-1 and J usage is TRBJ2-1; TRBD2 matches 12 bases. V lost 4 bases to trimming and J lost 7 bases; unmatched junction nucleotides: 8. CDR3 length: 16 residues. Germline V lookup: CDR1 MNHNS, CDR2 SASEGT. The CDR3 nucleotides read TGTGCCAGCAGTGCAACTAGCGGGGGGACTACTAATGAGCAGTTCTTC. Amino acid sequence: CASSATSGGTTNEQFF.

CDR3 in amino acids: CASSYPHRGGSEAFF. CDR3 bases: TGTGCCAGCAGCTATCCCCACCGGGGAGGATCTGAAGCTTTCTTT. This chain joins TRBV5-4 and TRBJ1-1; D call uncertain. The CDR3 has 15 residues. Trimming shortened V by 3 bases and J by 6 bases, and 18 bases separated the two germline ends. Germline-derived CDR1 and CDR2 are SGHNT and YYREEE (reference sequence).

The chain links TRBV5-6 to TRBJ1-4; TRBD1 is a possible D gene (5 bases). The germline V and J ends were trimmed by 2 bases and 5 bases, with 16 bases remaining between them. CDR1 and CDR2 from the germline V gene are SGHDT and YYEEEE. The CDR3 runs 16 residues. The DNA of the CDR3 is TGTGCCAGCAGCTTTTCAGTTGGCGGGGCGAATGAAAAACTGTTTTTT. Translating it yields CASSFSVGGANEKLFF.

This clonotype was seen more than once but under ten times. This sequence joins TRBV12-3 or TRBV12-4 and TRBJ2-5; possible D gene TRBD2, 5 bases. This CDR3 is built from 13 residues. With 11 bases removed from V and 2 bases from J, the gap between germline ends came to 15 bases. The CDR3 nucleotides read TGTGCCTCGCAGGCGGGCCTACAAGAGACCCAGTACTTC. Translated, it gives CASQAGLQETQYF.

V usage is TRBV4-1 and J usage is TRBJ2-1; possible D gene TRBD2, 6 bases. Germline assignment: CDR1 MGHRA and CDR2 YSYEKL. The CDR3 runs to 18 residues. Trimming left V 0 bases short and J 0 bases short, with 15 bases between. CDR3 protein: CASSQDPAGRSSYNEQFF. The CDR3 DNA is TGCGCCAGCAGCCAAGATCCCGCGGGACGGAGCTCCTACAATGAGCAGTTCTTC.